Below, 23 T cell receptor beta chains from the same sample are listed, as sequenced in a study of post-analysis software for immune sequencing data (dated by TCRdb to 2013 to 2016). Paper-wide results and their limitations: Four to six TRBV segments, including TRBV5-6, TRBV5-1 and TRBV20-1, were significantly more frequent in patients than controls.

The method was PCR. The sequencing machine was an Illumina HiSeq 2500. Unique molecular identifiers were incorporated into TCR beta cDNA libraries to reduce PCR and sequencing biases. The public reads were run again by TCRdb, first through fastp at Q25 and then through MiXCR, and only productive beta chains were kept. CDR3 protein duplicates are merged, each entry listing the most common genes and DNA. For this sample there are about 500,000 distinct CDR3 sequences; over 35% appear just once. In total, the top ten clones hold about 12% of the sample. No antigen has been assigned to these receptors. Sequenced material: blood. All receptors derive from a girl aged 5-17 years with multiple sclerosis.

CDR3 bases: TGTGCCAGCGGGGGACTAGCGGGAGGCCGGAGCAAAAACATTCAGTACTTC. It codes for CASGGLAGGRSKNIQYF. The chain recombines TRBV9 with TRBJ2-4; 15 bases fit TRBD2. The CDR3 has 17 residues. Losses at the gene ends were 7 bases for V and 3 bases for J; bases not matched to a gene: 8. Germline V lookup: CDR1 SGDLS, CDR2 YYNGEE.

The V and J genes are TRBV6-2 or TRBV6-3 and TRBJ2-4; TRBD1 matches at 7 bases. The CDR3 contains 15 residues. The junction had 8 bases not matched to a gene; V was cut back by 7 bases and J by 2 bases. Germline V gene data show CDR1 as MNHEY and CDR2 as SVGEGT. DNA of the CDR3: TGTGCCAGCACCGCACTACAGGGGACCAAAAACATTCAGTACTTC. It yields the protein CASTALQGTKNIQYF.

The chain links TRBV20-1 to TRBJ1-1; 7 bases align to TRBD1. Per the germline V gene, CDR1 is DFQATT and CDR2 is SNEGSKA (reference sequence). After removal of 2 bases from V and 1 base from J, the junction contained 16 bases not matched to a gene. CDR3 length: 18 residues. CDR3 DNA: TGCAGTGCTAGACCCATTGACAGGGCGTTTTTTGCGAACACTGAAGCTTTCTTT. As protein: CSARPIDRAFFANTEAFF.

This clonotype was observed a handful of times. This rearrangement joins TRBV20-1 to TRBJ1-2; no definite D call. Trimming removed 0 bases from V and 8 bases from J, with 13 bases in between. Germline assignment: CDR1 DFQATT and CDR2 SNEGSKA (reference sequence). The CDR3 runs to 13 residues. The CDR3 DNA reads as TGCAGTGCTAGAGATCGGGGAGGGTACGGCTACACCTTC. Encoded protein: CSARDRGGYGYTF.

This clonotype was observed a few times. The chain employs TRBV5-6 and TRBJ2-5; tentatively, D is TRBD2 (6 bases). The V and J ends lost 1 base and 3 bases respectively, with 7 bases between them. Looked up from germline, CDR1 is SGHDT and CDR2 is YYEEEE. The CDR3 is 13 amino acids. CDR3 DNA: TGTGCCAGCAGCTTGAAGCGGGAAGAGACCCAGTACTTC. It encodes CASSLKREETQYF. The full variable domain, rest sourced from reference TRBV5-6 and TRBJ2-5, is DAGVTQSPTHLIKTRGQQVTLRCSPKSGHDTVSWYQQALGQGPQFIFQYYEEEERQRGNFPDRFSGHQFPNYSSELNVNALLLGDSALYLCASSLKREETQYFGPGTRLLVL.

This clonotype has a handful of counts. The chain couples TRBV29-1 to TRBJ1-2; TRBD1 is a possible D gene (5 bases). Deletions cut 3 bases from V and 4 bases from J, with 9 bases between. The germline V gene has CDR1 SQVTM and CDR2 ANQGSEA. This CDR3 has 12 residues. CDR3 region: CSVEQGVYGYTF. CDR3 coding DNA: TGCAGCGTTGAGCAGGGTGTCTATGGCTACACCTTC.

The chain combines TRBV3-1 with TRBJ2-7; tentatively, D is TRBD2 (6 bases). The germline V and J ends were trimmed by 3 bases and 1 base, with 10 bases remaining between them. This CDR3 is built from 14 residues. Germline V lookup: CDR1 LGHDT, CDR2 YNNKEL (reference sequence). The CDR3 loop is CASSHRLDSYEQYF. CDR3 bases: TGTGCCAGCAGCCACCGACTAGATTCCTACGAGCAGTACTTC.

This clonotype has more than one count but fewer than ten. The CDR3 protein is CASSFTSGYYNEQFF. The DNA for the CDR3 is TGTGCCAGCAGTTTTACTAGCGGGTACTACAATGAGCAGTTCTTC. This rearrangement joins TRBV12-3 or TRBV12-4 to TRBJ2-1; 9 bases are shared with TRBD2. Trimming took 3 bases from V and 3 from J; bases not matched to a gene: 3. This CDR3 is 15 amino acids long.

The chain employs TRBV7-2 and TRBJ2-1, with TRBD2 identical over 9 bases. V was clipped by 4 bases and J by 5 bases; unmatched bases: 9. The V gene's germline CDR1 is SGHTA and CDR2 FQGNSA. CDR3 length: 16 amino acids. The CDR3 nucleotides are TGTGCCAGCAGCTATCTTGGGGCTAGCGGGGACAATGAGCAGTTCTTC. Translation gives CASSYLGASGDNEQFF.

This clonotype appeared a few times. At one end the junction does not follow the germline gene, possibly because of a read error. The CDR3 nucleotides are TGTGCTAGCAGCCTTCGGACTAGCGGCAGCACAGATACGCAGTATTTT. Amino acid sequence: CASSLRTSGSTDTQYF. The rearrangement uses TRBV7-7 and TRBJ2-3; 10 nucleotides agree with TRBD2. The CDR3 runs to 16 residues. CDR1 and CDR2 from the germline V gene are SSHAT and FNYEAQ (reference sequence). Full variable domain (outside the CDR3, taken from reference TRBV7-7 and TRBJ2-3): GAGVSQSPRYKVTKRGQDVTLRCDPISSHATLYWYQQALGQGPEFLTYFNYEAQPDKSGLPSDRFSAERPEGSISTLTIQRTEQRDSAMYRCASSLRTSGSTDTQYFGPGTRLTVL.

This clonotype was recorded a few times. The J gene is TRBJ2-6, the V gene TRBV7-3, with D perhaps TRBD1 (5 bases). CDR1 and CDR2 (germline): SGHTA, FQGTGA. The germline V and J ends were trimmed by 2 bases and 2 bases, with 7 bases remaining between them. This CDR3 spans 15 amino acids. The CDR3 DNA is TGTGCCAGCAGCTTATTAGGGGCTGGGGCCAACGTCCTGACTTTC. Protein sequence: CASSLLGAGANVLTF.

The CDR3 coding sequence is TGTGCCACCAGCAGAGATTCGGGGTCCAGCTCCTACGAGCAGTACTTC. The encoded protein is CATSRDSGSSSYEQYF. V is TRBV15 and J is TRBJ2-7; D may be TRBD2 (5 bases). V lost 0 bases to trimming and J lost 0 bases, with 12 bases between them. This CDR3 is 16 amino acids long. Germline V gene lookup returns CDR1 LNHNV and CDR2 YYDKDF (reference sequence). Based on the CDR3 plus reference TRBV15 and TRBJ2-7, the full variable domain is DAMVIQNPRYQVTQFGKPVTLSCSQTLNHNVMYWYQQKSSQAPKLLFHYYDKDFNNEADTPDNFQSRRPNTSFCFLDIRSPGLGDTAMYLCATSRDSGSSSYEQYFGPGTRLTVT.

The gene calls are TRBV5-1 and TRBJ2-3; 9 bases are a match to TRBD1. With 1 base clipped from V and 4 bases from J, the junction kept 1 base outside the gene matches. CDR1 and CDR2 from the germline V gene are SGHRS and YFSETQ. CDR3 length: 14 residues. The CDR3 sequence: CASSLRTGADTQYF. As DNA, the CDR3 is TGCGCCAGCAGCTTGCGGACAGGGGCAGATACGCAGTATTTT.

This clonotype was seen a handful of times. J is TRBJ1-1 and V is TRBV20-1, with TRBD1 matching over 9 bases. This CDR3 contains 15 residues. CDR1 is DFQATT and CDR2 is SNEGSKA in the germline V gene (reference sequence). Trimming cost V 3 bases and J 1 base; bases outside gene matches: 6. The CDR3 DNA is TGCAGTGCTAGTGCCACAGGGGGCACGAACACTGAAGCTTTCTTT. Protein: CSASATGGTNTEAFF.

The chain carries TRBV20-1 and TRBJ1-5; 9 bases are shared with TRBD1. Per the germline V gene, CDR1 is DFQATT and CDR2 is SNEGSKA (reference sequence). This CDR3 comprises 14 residues. With 4 bases clipped from V and 7 bases from J, the junction kept 8 bases outside the gene matches. The CDR3 nucleotides are TGCAGTGCTAACAGGGGGCGCCCGGGGCAGCCCCAGCATTTT. Translating gives CSANRGRPGQPQHF.

The chain recombines TRBV12-3 or TRBV12-4 with TRBJ2-7; a weak D match, TRBD2 (6 bases). Trimming shortened V by 3 bases and J by 2 bases, and 11 bases separated the two germline ends. This CDR3 contains 14 residues. The CDR3 here is CASSLSGPAYEQYF. The CDR3 nucleotides read TGTGCCAGCAGTTTGAGCGGGCCAGCCTACGAGCAGTACTTC.

The chain uses TRBV7-9 and TRBJ1-5; unclear D gene. From germline, CDR1 is SEHNR and CDR2 FQNEAQ (reference sequence). This CDR3 is 17 amino acids long. V was shortened by 0 bases and J by 0 bases, with 12 bases between the two germline ends. The CDR3 nucleotides are TGTGCCAGCAGCTTAGCGCGGTCAGGCGATAGCAATCAGCCCCAGCATTTT. It specifies CASSLARSGDSNQPQHF.

This clonotype came up a few times. The J gene is TRBJ1-2, the V gene TRBV9; no reliable D call. Germline V gene data show CDR1 as SGDLS and CDR2 as YYNGEE. This CDR3 is built from 14 residues. The V and J ends lost 1 base and 2 bases respectively, with 9 bases between them. The CDR3: CASSVRPENYGYTF. The CDR3 region has the DNA TGTGCCAGCAGCGTAAGGCCGGAGAACTATGGCTACACCTTC.

This chain uses TRBV4-3 with TRBJ2-5, with 9 bases that match TRBD2. This CDR3 has 15 amino acids. Germline lookup yields CDR1 LGHNA and CDR2 YSLEER. The V gene end was trimmed by 1 base and the J gene end by 4 bases; junction bases not matched to a gene: 4. Here the CDR3 DNA reads TGCGCCAGCAGCCAAGGGACTAGCGAGGGAGAGACCCAGTACTTC. Amino acids: CASSQGTSEGETQYF.

Worth noting for this clonotype: The conserved final phenylalanine or tryptophan is absent from the CDR3, which likely points to a read error. The chain carries TRBV12-3 or TRBV12-4 and TRBJ1-5, with D unclear. The length of the CDR3 is 15 residues. Trimming removed 6 bases from V and 3 bases from J, with 15 bases in between. DNA of the CDR3: TGTGCCAGCAGCCAAGGAGGGATTCCCAATCAGCCCCAGCATTTG. It translates to CASSQGGIPNQPQHL.

This clonotype appeared a few times. One end of the junction does not line up with germline, which may come from a read error. V usage is TRBV5-1 and J usage is TRBJ1-2, with D possibly matching TRBD1 (6 bases). CDR3 length: 15 residues. In germline, CDR1 is SGHRS, CDR2 YFSETQ. This CDR3 is CASRLQGELPYGYTF. The CDR3 DNA reads as TGCGCCAGCAGATTACAGGGTGAACTACCATATGGTTACACCTTC.

The rearrangement links TRBV29-1 to TRBJ2-5, with D uncertain. The CDR3 runs 12 residues. Per the germline V gene, CDR1 is SQVTM and CDR2 is ANQGSEA. Trimming removed 2 bases from V and 2 bases from J, with 6 bases in between. The DNA for the CDR3 is TGCAGCGTTGAACCCCCTCAAGAGACCCAGTACTTC. Amino acid sequence: CSVEPPQETQYF. The full variable domain, in which reference TRBV29-1 and TRBJ2-5 provide the parts outside the CDR3, is SAVISQKPSRDICQRGTSLTIQCQVDSQVTMMFWYRQQPGQSLTLIATANQGSEATYESGFVIDKFPISRPNLTFSTLTVSNMSPEDSSIYLCSVEPPQETQYFGPGTRLLVL.

The V and J genes are TRBV5-4 and TRBJ2-3, with TRBD2 as a possible D gene (6 bases). V lost 0 bases, J lost 1 base, and 15 bases lay in between. Germline CDR1 and CDR2: SGHNT and YYREEE (reference sequence). The CDR3 is 17 amino acids. The CDR3 loop is CASSLAVREIGTDTQYF. The CDR3 DNA is TGTGCCAGCAGCTTGGCCGTTCGGGAGATAGGCACAGATACGCAGTATTTT.